One T cell receptor (beta chain) is described in this entry. From germline, CDR1 is ENHRY and CDR2 SYGVKD. The CDR3 contains 13 residues. The ends were cut back, 6 bases at V and 4 bases at J, with 12 bases in the middle. The method was immunoSEQ multiplex PCR; TCRdb's version includes in-frame clones alone and lacks a portion of them. The top ten hold approximately 24% of the sample, which has 60,000 to 90,000 clones, around 70% seen once. This sample was taken from a study of blood T cell repertoires in COVID-19. Background on the study: Acute-phase and convalescent COVID-19 samples originated in the United States, Italy and Spain.

Sequenced sample: peripheral blood. The sequence was collected from a man between 60 and 75 years old with acute or convalescent COVID-19. The rearrangement links TRBV10-3 to TRBJ1-1; D is perhaps TRBD1 (5 bases). CDR3 protein: CAIRVDGGTEAFF. The CDR3 coding sequence is TGTGCCATCAGGGTAGACGGGGGCACTGAAGCTTTCTTT.